The 2 T cell receptor beta chains below all came from one sample that was sequenced in a study of blood T cell repertoires in COVID-19. Produced via immunoSEQ multiplex PCR; TCRdb's table is partial and in-frame only. The table records approximately 98,000 clones, over 80% of them present only once. Sequenced material: peripheral blood. The receptors here all came from an elderly man with acute or convalescent COVID-19.

The chain joins TRBV29-1 to TRBJ2-7; 7 bases are shared with TRBD2. Trimming cost V 0 bases and J 0 bases; bases outside gene matches: 11. This CDR3 spans 17 amino acids. Per the germline V gene, CDR1 is SQVTM and CDR2 is ANQGSEA. CDR3 sequence (DNA): TGCAGCGTTGAAGATGGAGGGGAGGGCAGGAGCTCCTACGAGCAGTACTTC. It specifies CSVEDGGEGRSSYEQYF.

The chain employs TRBV10-3 and TRBJ2-4, with D possibly TRBD1 on 6 matching bases. The V end lost 3 bases, the J end lost 2 bases, and 8 bases lay between the germline ends. The CDR3 has 14 amino acids. Germline CDR1 is ENHRY and CDR2 is SYGVKD. Here the CDR3 reads CAISETGTKNIQYF. The CDR3 nucleotides read TGTGCCATCAGTGAAACAGGGACCAAAAACATTCAGTACTTC.